The T cell receptor (beta chain) under discussion was sequenced for a study of blood T cell repertoires in COVID-19. The wider study: Specimens from acute and convalescent COVID-19 originated in the United States, Italy and Spain. PBMCs, B-cell-depleted T cells, or T cells were the source of the cDNA or gDNA that made up the material.

The protocol was immunoSEQ multiplex PCR, while the TCRdb copy is restricted to in-frame clones and leaves out a portion. The sample yields about 160,000 clones, approximately 81% seen once. CDR3 length: 16 amino acids. CDR1 and CDR2 (germline): MNHEY, SVGEGT. With V trimmed by 6 bases and J by 0 bases, 6 bases remained unmatched. The chain carries TRBV6-2 or TRBV6-3 and TRBJ1-4; 8 nucleotides line up with TRBD1. The source is a woman between 50 and 59 years old with COVID-19, enrolled during active disease. The sequenced material came from peripheral blood. CDR3 in amino acids: CASSPDRVATNEKLFF. For the CDR3, the DNA is TGTGCCAGCAGCCCGGACAGGGTCGCAACTAATGAAAAACTGTTTTTT.